This record looks at one TCR beta chain sequence and its context. The sample belongs to a study of cytomegalovirus exposure and HLA in healthy donors. Study in general: HLA-typed donors were the source of about 90 million unique TCRs held in an early data release.

With 60 Vbeta and 13 Jbeta primers, the PCR was carried out. The protocol was immunoSEQ multiplex PCR, while the TCRdb copy is restricted to in-frame clones and leaves out a portion. There are 150,000 to 200,000 clones in the sample; 75% to 90% occur only once, and less than 2% lies in the top ten. Sequencing was done on a sample of PBMCs. The clonotype originates from a woman between 18 and 30 years old in good health and CMV-seronegative.

Here the CDR3 reads CASSTNRAGNTIYF. CDR3 bases: TGTGCCAGCTCGACTAACAGGGCTGGAAACACCATATATTTT. The rearrangement uses TRBV18 and TRBJ1-3; D perhaps matches TRBD1 (6 bases). CDR3 length: 14 residues. The germline CDR1 and CDR2 sequences are KGHSH and LQKENI. Trimming left V 6 bases short and J 2 bases short, with 11 bases between.